The T cell receptor beta chain described here comes from a study of shared clonotypes between healthy human individuals. The overall study: Per donor, three plates held CD4 naive cells, three held CD4 memory, two held CD8 naive and one held CD8 memory.

Whole-study findings and limits: A generally larger estimated richness was seen in naive subsets than in memory subsets.

There are 14 residues in the CDR3. The germline V gene encodes CDR1 PRHDT and CDR2 FYEKMQ (reference sequence). V was clipped by 5 bases and J by 8 bases, with 18 bases between them. Per the authors' pipeline: Filtering differed because ImmunoSEQ produced junction-only sequences that carried no quality scores. Sequencing was performed with immunoSEQ multiplex PCR; in TCRdb, only in-frame clones are kept and a portion is missing. The V and J calls and clone size are taken from that table; D and trimming were inferred from the DNA. The sample shows more than 1,200,000 clones, around 98.5% of them seen only once. As to this clone: Its antigen is as yet unknown.

Memory CD4+ cells were the fraction left after CD45RA+ naive selection. Sequencing used naive CD4+ T cells sorted from blood. Noted subset: CD45RA+ positively selected. The chain has TRBV13 and TRBJ1-2; D is possibly TRBD1 (6 bases). The TCR sequence derives from a man aged 30 to 45 in good health. The CDR3 region is CASSAGQIVPGYTF. In DNA form, the CDR3 reads TGTGCCAGCAGCGCCGGACAGATTGTACCCGGCTACACCTTC.